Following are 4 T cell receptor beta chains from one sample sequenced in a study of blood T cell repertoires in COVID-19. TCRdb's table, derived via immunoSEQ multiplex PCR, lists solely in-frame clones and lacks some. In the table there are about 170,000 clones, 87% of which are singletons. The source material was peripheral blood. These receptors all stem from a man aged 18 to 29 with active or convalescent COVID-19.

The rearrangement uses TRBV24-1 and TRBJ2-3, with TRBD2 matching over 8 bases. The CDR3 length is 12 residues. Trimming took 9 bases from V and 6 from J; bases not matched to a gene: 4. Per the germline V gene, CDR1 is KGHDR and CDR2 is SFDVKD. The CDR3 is CATALAGDTQYF. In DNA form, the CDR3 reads TGTGCCACCGCTTTAGCGGGGGATACGCAGTATTTT.

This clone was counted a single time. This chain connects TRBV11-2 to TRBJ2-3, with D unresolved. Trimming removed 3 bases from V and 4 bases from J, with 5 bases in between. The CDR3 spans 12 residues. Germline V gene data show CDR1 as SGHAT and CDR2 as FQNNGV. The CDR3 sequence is CASSFLPDTQYF. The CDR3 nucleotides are TGTGCCAGCAGCTTTCTCCCAGATACGCAGTATTTT.

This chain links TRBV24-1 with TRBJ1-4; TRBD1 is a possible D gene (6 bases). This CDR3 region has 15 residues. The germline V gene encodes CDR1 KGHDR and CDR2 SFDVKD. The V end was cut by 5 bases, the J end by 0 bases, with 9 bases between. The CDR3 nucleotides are TGTGCCACCAGTGCTGGGGGCACAACTAATGAAAAACTGTTTTTT. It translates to CATSAGGTTNEKLFF.

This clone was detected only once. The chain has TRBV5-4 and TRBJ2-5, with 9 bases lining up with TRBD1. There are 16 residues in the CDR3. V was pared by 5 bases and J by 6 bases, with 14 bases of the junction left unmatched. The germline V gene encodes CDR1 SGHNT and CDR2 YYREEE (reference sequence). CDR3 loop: CASSYEQGASGKTQYF. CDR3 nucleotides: TGTGCCAGCAGTTACGAACAGGGGGCTTCTGGAAAGACCCAGTACTTC.